What follows are 7 T cell receptor beta chains derived from one specimen sequenced in a study of blood T cell repertoires in COVID-19. Measured with immunoSEQ multiplex PCR; TCRdb has only the in-frame clones, and not every one. Counted here are roughly 7,900 clones, roughly 90% occurring once; the ten biggest clones make up just over 7%. The sequencing input was peripheral blood. Receptors originate from a human donor with active COVID-19. The donor label of this sample is uncertain.

This clone was seen just once. The V and J genes are TRBV28 and TRBJ1-5; the D gene is possibly TRBD1 (6 bases). V was clipped by 5 bases and J by 1 base, with 15 bases between them. The CDR3 extends over 16 amino acids. Germline values: CDR1 MDHEN, CDR2 SYDVKM. Written as DNA, the CDR3 is TGTGCCAGCAGTCCGCTGAACAGGGTAAGCAATCAGCCCCAGCATTTT. It encodes CASSPLNRVSNQPQHF.

The V gene is TRBV6-1, the J gene TRBJ1-2, with 8 bases identical to TRBD1. Germline trimming cut 2 bases from V and 8 bases from J; bases unmatched to any gene: 7. The CDR3 extends over 14 amino acids. CDR1 and CDR2 from the germline V gene are MNHNS and SASEGT. DNA for the CDR3: TGTGCCAGCAGTGAATACAGGGGGGATGAAGGCTACACCTTC. Translating gives CASSEYRGDEGYTF.

This clone showed up just once. The chain is built from TRBV20-1 and TRBJ2-1; 7 nucleotides align to TRBD2. Germline V gives CDR1 DFQATT, CDR2 SNEGSKA (reference sequence). This CDR3 has 13 amino acids. J gave up 6 bases and V 3 bases, and 5 bases lay outside the gene matches. The CDR3 reads CSASLTSANEQFF. The CDR3 nucleotides are TGCAGTGCTAGTCTCACTAGCGCCAATGAGCAGTTCTTC.

The chain recombines TRBV6-5 with TRBJ2-2, with 8 bases that match TRBD2. Germline V gene sequence: CDR1 MNHEY, CDR2 SVGAGI. Trimming cost V 10 bases and J 3 bases; bases outside gene matches: 7. There are 14 residues in the CDR3. This CDR3 reads CAIKSGSDTGELFF. The CDR3 bases are TGTGCCATCAAGAGCGGGAGCGACACCGGGGAGCTGTTTTTT.

The gene calls are TRBV27 and TRBJ2-2, with D possibly TRBD1 on 6 matching bases. V dropped 4 bases and J dropped 0 bases, with 15 bases sitting between them. CDR1 MNHEY and CDR2 SMNVEV come from the germline V gene (reference sequence). The CDR3 is made up of 17 amino acids. The CDR3, as DNA: TGTGCCAGCAGTTCGCACCAGACAGGCGCGAACACCGGGGAGCTGTTTTTT. It yields the protein CASSSHQTGANTGELFF.

V and J are TRBV5-6 and TRBJ2-3, with TRBD2 as a possible D gene (5 bases). The germline V and J ends were trimmed by 0 bases and 5 bases, with 10 bases remaining between them. The germline CDR1 and CDR2 sequences are SGHDT and YYEEEE. CDR3 length: 14 residues. The CDR3 nucleotides read TGTGCCAGCAGCTTGGGGGAGCTCGGAGATACGCAGTATTTT. Amino acid sequence: CASSLGELGDTQYF.

V gene TRBV4-3 combines with J gene TRBJ2-1, with D perhaps TRBD2 (5 bases). V was cut by 1 base and J by 0 bases, with 10 bases left in between. Per the germline V gene, CDR1 is LGHNA and CDR2 is YSLEER. The length of the CDR3 is 16 residues. CDR3 amino acids: CASSQGTVNSYNEQFF. CDR3 bases: TGCGCCAGCAGCCAAGGGACTGTTAACTCCTACAATGAGCAGTTCTTC.